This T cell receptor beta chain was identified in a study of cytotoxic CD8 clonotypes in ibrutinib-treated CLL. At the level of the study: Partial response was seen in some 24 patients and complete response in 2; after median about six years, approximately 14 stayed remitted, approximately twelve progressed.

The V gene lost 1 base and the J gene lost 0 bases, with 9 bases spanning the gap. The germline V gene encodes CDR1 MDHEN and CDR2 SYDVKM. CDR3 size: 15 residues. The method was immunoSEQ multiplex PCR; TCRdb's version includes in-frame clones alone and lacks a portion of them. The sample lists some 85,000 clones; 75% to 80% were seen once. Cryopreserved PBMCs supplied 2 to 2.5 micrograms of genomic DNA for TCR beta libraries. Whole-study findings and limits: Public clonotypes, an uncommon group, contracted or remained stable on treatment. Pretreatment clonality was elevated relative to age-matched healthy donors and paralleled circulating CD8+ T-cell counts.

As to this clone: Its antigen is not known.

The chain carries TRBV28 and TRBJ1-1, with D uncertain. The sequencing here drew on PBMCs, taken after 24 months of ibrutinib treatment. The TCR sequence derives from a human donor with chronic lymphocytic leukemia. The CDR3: CASSLSGSVNTEAFF. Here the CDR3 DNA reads TGTGCCAGCAGTTTATCCGGTTCTGTGAACACTGAAGCTTTCTTT.